A single sample is the source of the 17 T cell receptor beta chains below, sequenced in a study of identical twins. Each CDR3 protein gets one entry after TCRdb re-called the 5' RACE reads with MiXCR. The sample holds around 490,000 distinct CDR3 sequences, more than 20% seen once. These same records also appear under a second study, on yellow fever vaccine responses in identical twins.

The sample comprised CD4+ T cells sorted from blood. The receptors were gathered from a woman between 18 and 30 years old in good health.

The V call is TRBV11-2, the J call TRBJ2-1; D call uncertain. The germline V and J ends were trimmed by 1 base and 8 bases, with 12 bases remaining between them. Germline V CDR1 and CDR2: SGHAT, FQNNGV. The CDR3 extends over 14 amino acids. This chain's CDR3 is CASSLVGSRDEQFF. CDR3 sequence (DNA): TGTGCCAGCAGCTTAGTGGGTAGTCGCGATGAGCAGTTCTTC. The full variable domain, its missing parts supplied by reference TRBV11-2 and TRBJ2-1, is EAGVAQSPRYKIIEKRQSVAFWCNPISGHATLYWYQQILGQGPKLLIQFQNNGVVDDSQLPKDRFSAERLKGVDSTLKIQPAKLEDSAVYLCASSLVGSRDEQFFGPGTRLTVL.

The chain joins TRBV20-1 to TRBJ2-3; perhaps TRBD2 as D (5 bases). Trimming took off 5 bases at V and 1 base at J, with 13 bases between the two ends. CDR3 length: 14 amino acids. Germline CDR1 DFQATT, CDR2 SNEGSKA (reference sequence). Here the CDR3 reads CSAGQTTGTDTQYF. The CDR3 DNA is TGCAGTGCTGGTCAGACTACGGGCACAGATACGCAGTATTTT.

This clonotype was seen only a few times. DNA for the CDR3: TGCGCCAGCAGCTTGGGAGCAGGGAACACCGGGGAGCTGTTTTTT. Translating it yields CASSLGAGNTGELFF. The rearrangement joins TRBV5-1 to TRBJ2-2; no clear D. With 0 bases removed from V and 1 base from J, the gap between germline ends came to 7 bases. The germline V gene encodes CDR1 SGHRS and CDR2 YFSETQ. CDR3 length: 15 amino acids.

The gene calls are TRBV6-5 and TRBJ2-5, with a tentative D call TRBD2 (7 bases). The V gene's germline CDR1 is MNHEY and CDR2 SVGAGI. The CDR3 runs to 15 residues. V lost 4 bases and J lost 4, with 16 bases in between. The chain's CDR3 is CASSFGLEGGETQYF. The CDR3 DNA sequence: TGTGCCAGCAGTTTTGGACTAGAGGGGGGAGAGACCCAGTACTTC.

In its sample, this clonotype was seen a few times. This chain uses TRBV6-1 with TRBJ2-7; 7 bases map to TRBD1. From germline, CDR1 is MNHNS and CDR2 SASEGT. The CDR3 contains 17 residues. V gave up 2 bases and J gave up 3 bases; unmatched junction bases: 13. CDR3 in DNA: TGTGCCAGCAGTGAAATCTTGAACCGGGACAGATTCTACGAGCAGTACTTC. This translates into CASSEILNRDRFYEQYF.

This clonotype has just one count. The chain links TRBV7-2 to TRBJ2-2, with D possibly being TRBD1 (5 bases). With 1 base removed from V and 3 bases from J, the gap between germline ends came to 9 bases. The CDR3 is 15 residues long. The germline V gene encodes CDR1 SGHTA and CDR2 FQGNSA. The CDR3 DNA is TGTGCCAGCAGCTTAGATGACAGACACACCGGGGAGCTGTTTTTT. Translation gives CASSLDDRHTGELFF.

This clonotype appeared a few times. The chain joins TRBV15 to TRBJ2-3; the D is unclear. V was shortened by 0 bases and J by 6 bases, with 13 bases between the two germline ends. Germline CDR1 is LNHNV and CDR2 is YYDKDF (reference sequence). This CDR3 region has 15 residues. Here the CDR3 DNA reads TGTGCCACCAGCAGAGATCCCTCTCAACCTGATACGCAGTATTTT. Encoded protein: CATSRDPSQPDTQYF.

V gene TRBV29-1 combines with J gene TRBJ2-3; D is unresolved. The CDR3 covers 13 residues. V was cut by 3 bases and J by 1 base, with 8 bases left in between. Germline V gene sequence: CDR1 SQVTM, CDR2 ANQGSEA. The CDR3, as DNA: TGCAGCGTTGAGTATCTGCGCACAGATACGCAGTATTTT. Translating gives CSVEYLRTDTQYF.

The chain has TRBV4-1 and TRBJ1-1; D may be TRBD1 (6 bases). This CDR3 comprises 15 residues. Germline CDR1 MGHRA, CDR2 YSYEKL. Between the trimmed V and J ends, which lost 4 bases and 3 bases, there was a span of 15 bases. CDR3 coding DNA: TGCGCCAGCAGCCCAGGTTGGGGGCGCGACACTGAAGCTTTCTTT. As protein: CASSPGWGRDTEAFF.

The CDR3 spells CASSLLVGLGWGPDTQYF. CDR3 coding DNA: TGTGCCAGCAGTTTATTGGTGGGTCTCGGGTGGGGACCAGATACGCAGTATTTT. The gene calls are TRBV27 and TRBJ2-3; D is possibly TRBD1 or TRBD2 (5 bases each). The CDR3 sequence is 18 residues long. The V end lost 1 base, the J end lost 4 bases, and 21 bases lay between the germline ends. The germline CDR1 and CDR2 sequences are MNHEY and SMNVEV (reference sequence).

Remarks on this clonotype: A junction end diverges from the germline sequence, so it may reflect a read error. The V gene is TRBV18, the J gene TRBJ2-2; possibly TRBD1 for D (6 bases). The CDR3 loop spans 15 amino acids. CDR1 and CDR2 (germline): KGHSH, LQKENI. The CDR3 loop is CVSSPPSGATGELFF. Written as DNA, the CDR3 is TGTGTCAGCTCACCACCGTCAGGGGCCACCGGGGAGCTGTTTTTT.

This clonotype was picked up a small number of times. This chain uses TRBV6-1 with TRBJ2-3; 12 bases are a match to TRBD2. CDR3 length equals 16 residues. Germline-derived CDR1 and CDR2 are MNHNS and SASEGT. With V trimmed by 7 bases and J by 2 bases, 7 bases remained unmatched. CDR3: CASILLAGGPTDTQYF. CDR3 sequence (DNA): TGTGCCAGCATCCTGCTAGCGGGGGGGCCCACAGATACGCAGTATTTT.

This clonotype was detected only once. The gene calls are TRBV9 and TRBJ2-1, with 9 bases aligning to TRBD2. Germline V gene lookup returns CDR1 SGDLS and CDR2 YYNGEE. The CDR3 consists of 18 residues. V dropped 0 bases and J dropped 8; count of bases not matched to a gene: 15. This CDR3 reads CASSVAAGGPLGAHEQFF. As DNA, the CDR3 is TGTGCCAGCAGCGTAGCGGCGGGGGGGCCCCTCGGGGCACATGAGCAGTTCTTC. Full variable domain (missing parts from reference TRBV9 and TRBJ2-1): DSGVTQTPKHLITATGQRVTLRCSPRSGDLSVYWYQQSLDQGLQFLIQYYNGEERAKGNILERFSAQQFPDLHSELNLSSLELGDSALYFCASSVAAGGPLGAHEQFFGPGTRLTVL.

The J gene is TRBJ2-1, the V gene TRBV11-1; 13 bases are a match to TRBD2. Germline V gene lookup returns CDR1 SGHAT and CDR2 FQDESV (reference sequence). V shed 7 bases, J shed 3 bases, and the junction held 18 bases outside the gene matches. CDR3 length: 20 residues. CDR3 loop: CASTRLAGGLTVSIYNEQFF. The CDR3 coding sequence is TGTGCCAGCACGCGACTAGCGGGGGGCCTAACCGTATCGATCTACAATGAGCAGTTCTTC.

This clonotype has only a few counts. DNA of the CDR3: TGTGCCATCAGTGAGAGGGGGGCTGGGTCCTACGAGCAGTACTTC. Translating it yields CAISERGAGSYEQYF. This chain links TRBV10-3 with TRBJ2-7; the D call may be TRBD1 or TRBD2 (6 bases each). CDR3 length: 15 residues. Between the trimmed V and J ends, which lost 2 bases and 1 base, there was a span of 12 bases. The V gene's germline CDR1 is ENHRY and CDR2 SYGVKD.

The J gene is TRBJ2-5, the V gene TRBV20-1, with 7 bases identical to TRBD2. The J segment lost 1 base and the V segment lost 1 base, leaving 6 bases of the junction unmatched. CDR3 length equals 15 residues. Germline lookup yields CDR1 DFQATT and CDR2 SNEGSKA (reference sequence). The CDR3 spells CSARGARTSQETQYF. In nucleotides, the CDR3 is TGCAGTGCTAGAGGAGCGCGGACTAGCCAAGAGACCCAGTACTTC.

This clonotype was seen a few times. This rearrangement joins TRBV5-6 to TRBJ2-7, with 7 bases that match TRBD2. Looked up from germline, CDR1 is SGHDT and CDR2 is YYEEEE. The V segment lost 3 bases and the J segment 9 bases; nucleotides outside the gene matches: 15. This CDR3 comprises 15 residues. CDR3 DNA sequence: TGTGCCAGCAGCTCTTTTTGGCGGGAGTTGTCAGCGCAGTACTTC. Protein sequence: CASSSFWRELSAQYF.